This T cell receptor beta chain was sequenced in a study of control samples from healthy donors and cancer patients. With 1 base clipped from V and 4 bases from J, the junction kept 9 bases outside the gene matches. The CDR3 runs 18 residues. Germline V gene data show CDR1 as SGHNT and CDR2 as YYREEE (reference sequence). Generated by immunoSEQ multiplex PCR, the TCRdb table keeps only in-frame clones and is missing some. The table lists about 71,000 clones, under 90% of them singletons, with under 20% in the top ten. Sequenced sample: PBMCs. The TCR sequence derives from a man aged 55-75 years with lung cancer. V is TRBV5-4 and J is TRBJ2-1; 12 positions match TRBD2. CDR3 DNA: TGTGCCAGCAGCTTGAAGGCGACTAGCGGGGGTCGATACAATGAGCAGTTCTTC. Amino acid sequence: CASSLKATSGGRYNEQFF.